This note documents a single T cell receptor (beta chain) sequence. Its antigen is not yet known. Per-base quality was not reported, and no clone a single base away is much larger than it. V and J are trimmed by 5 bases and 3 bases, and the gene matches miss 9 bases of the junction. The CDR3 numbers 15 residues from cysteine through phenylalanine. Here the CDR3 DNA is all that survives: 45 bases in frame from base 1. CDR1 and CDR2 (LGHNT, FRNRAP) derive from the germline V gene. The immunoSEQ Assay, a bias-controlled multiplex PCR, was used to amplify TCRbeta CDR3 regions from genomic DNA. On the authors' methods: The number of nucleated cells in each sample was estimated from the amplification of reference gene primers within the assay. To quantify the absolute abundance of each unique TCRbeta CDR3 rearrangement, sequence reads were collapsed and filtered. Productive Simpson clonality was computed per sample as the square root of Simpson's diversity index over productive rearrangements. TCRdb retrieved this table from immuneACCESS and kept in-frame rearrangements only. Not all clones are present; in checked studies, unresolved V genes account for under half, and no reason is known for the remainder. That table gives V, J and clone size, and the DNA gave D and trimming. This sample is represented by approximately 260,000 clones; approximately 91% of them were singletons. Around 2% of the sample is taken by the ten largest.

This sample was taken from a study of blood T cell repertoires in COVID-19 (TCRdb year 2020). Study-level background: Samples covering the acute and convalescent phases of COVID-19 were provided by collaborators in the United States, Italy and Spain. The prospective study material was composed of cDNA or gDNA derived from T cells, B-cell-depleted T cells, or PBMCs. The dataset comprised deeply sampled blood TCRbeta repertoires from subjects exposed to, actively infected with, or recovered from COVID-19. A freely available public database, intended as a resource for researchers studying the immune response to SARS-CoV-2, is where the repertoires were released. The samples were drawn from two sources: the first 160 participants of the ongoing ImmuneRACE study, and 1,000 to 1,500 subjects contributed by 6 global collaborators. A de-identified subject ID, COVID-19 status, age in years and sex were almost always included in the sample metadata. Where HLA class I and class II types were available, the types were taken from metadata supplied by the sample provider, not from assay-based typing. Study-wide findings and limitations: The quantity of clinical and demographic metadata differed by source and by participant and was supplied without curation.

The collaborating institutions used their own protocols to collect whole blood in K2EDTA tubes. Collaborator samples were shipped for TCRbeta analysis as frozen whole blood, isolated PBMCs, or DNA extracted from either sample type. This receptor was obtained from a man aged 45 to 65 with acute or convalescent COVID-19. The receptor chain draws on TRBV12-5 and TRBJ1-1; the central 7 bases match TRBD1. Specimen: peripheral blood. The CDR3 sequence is CASGMAQGPYTEAFF. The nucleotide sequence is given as TGTGCTAGTGGTATGGCACAGGGGCCTTACACTGAAGCTTTCTTT. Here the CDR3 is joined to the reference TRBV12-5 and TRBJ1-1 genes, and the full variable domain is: DARVTQTPRHKVTEMGQEVTMRCQPILGHNTVFWYRQTMMQGLELLAYFRNRAPLDDSGMPKDRFSAEMPDATLATLKIQPSEPRDSAVYFCASGMAQGPYTEAFFGQGTRLTVV.